The 17 T cell receptor beta chains below were found in one sample sequenced in a study of T cells after yellow fever vaccination. TCRdb re-analysed the 5' RACE reads in MiXCR, keeping a single row per CDR3 protein. The table includes 250,000 to 350,000 distinct CDR3 sequences, around 6.8% detected once. The sequencing used PBMCs, collected around 45 days after the first yellow fever vaccination. The origin of the receptors is a man aged 18 to 30 who received the YFV17D yellow fever vaccine.

This clonotype has only a few counts. The CDR3 region is CASSLGPPDTGHQPQHF. Here the CDR3 DNA reads TGTGCCAGCAGCTTGGGGCCCCCGGACACCGGCCATCAGCCCCAGCATTTT. The chain is built from TRBV5-4 and TRBJ1-5; perhaps TRBD1 as D (5 bases). V was trimmed by 0 bases and J by 5 bases, leaving 18 bases between them. Looked up from germline, CDR1 is SGHNT and CDR2 is YYREEE (reference sequence). The CDR3 consists of 17 residues.

This clonotype showed up many times. V and J are TRBV11-2 and TRBJ2-3, with a weak D call TRBD2 (5 bases). Germline lookup yields CDR1 SGHAT and CDR2 FQNNGV. Trimming took 8 bases from V and 6 from J, leaving 12 bases between them. The CDR3 has 12 residues. The CDR3 DNA sequence: TGTGCCAGCTGCTCCGGCGGGGATACGCAGTATTTT. This codes for CASCSGGDTQYF.

The V call is TRBV4-1, the J call TRBJ1-1; 10 nucleotides match TRBD1. The CDR3 runs to 16 residues. CDR1 MGHRA and CDR2 YSYEKL come from the germline V gene. J was trimmed by 4 bases and V by 1 base; bases with no gene match: 6. CDR3 residues: CASSQGQGASSTEAFF. For the CDR3, the DNA is TGCGCCAGCAGCCAAGGACAGGGGGCGTCTAGCACTGAAGCTTTCTTT.

There are a few counts of this clonotype. V usage is TRBV5-4 and J usage is TRBJ2-4, with D possibly TRBD2 on 5 matching bases. V gave up 0 bases and J gave up 6 bases, with 10 bases separating them. The germline gives CDR1 SGHNT, CDR2 YYREEE (reference sequence). The CDR3 sequence is 14 residues long. CDR3 sequence reads: CASSLGGFANIQYF. As DNA, the CDR3 is TGTGCCAGCAGCTTGGGCGGGTTCGCAAACATTCAGTACTTC.

The chain recombines TRBV5-4 with TRBJ1-4; D not resolved. Germline values: CDR1 SGHNT, CDR2 YYREEE (reference sequence). This CDR3 has 16 residues. With 2 bases removed from V and 3 bases from J, the gap between germline ends came to 14 bases. DNA of the CDR3: TGTGCCAGCAGCTTCCGGACGACCCAGGCTAATGAAAAACTGTTTTTT. Translated, it gives CASSFRTTQANEKLFF.

This clonotype was detected only a few times. CDR3 sequence: CASSSKTGIVQETQYF. The CDR3 DNA is TGTGCCAGCAGCTCGAAGACAGGGATCGTCCAAGAGACCCAGTACTTC. The V gene is TRBV7-9, the J gene TRBJ2-5; 7 nucleotides line up with TRBD1. Unmatched junction bases numbered 9, after V lost 4 bases and J lost 1 base. CDR1 is SEHNR and CDR2 is FQNEAQ in the germline V gene (reference sequence). CDR3 length: 16 residues. The full variable domain, completed using reference TRBV7-9 and TRBJ2-5, is DTGVSQNPRHKITKRGQNVTFRCDPISEHNRLYWYRQTLGQGPEFLTYFQNEAQLEKSRLLSDRFSAERPKGSFSTLEIQRTEQGDSAMYLCASSSKTGIVQETQYFGPGTRLLVL.

This clonotype occurred many times. The CDR3 here is CASGPRGLGEETQYF. CDR3 bases: TGTGCCAGCGGTCCTCGGGGCCTCGGAGAAGAGACCCAGTACTTC. The chain carries TRBV12-3 or TRBV12-4 and TRBJ2-5; possibly TRBD1 or TRBD2 for D (5 bases each). V gave up 8 bases and J gave up 3 bases, with 19 bases separating them. The CDR3 contains 15 residues.

This clonotype was found a few times. The chain carries TRBV20-1 and TRBJ1-6; D possibly corresponds to TRBD1 (6 bases). Trimming removed 6 bases from V and 8 bases from J, with 17 bases in between. In germline, CDR1 is DFQATT, CDR2 SNEGSKA (reference sequence). The CDR3 has 14 residues. The CDR3 nucleotides are TGCAGTGCCGAATTCAGGGGAAGGGATTCACCCCTCCACTTT. Protein sequence: CSAEFRGRDSPLHF.

The V and J genes are TRBV5-1 and TRBJ1-2, with D tentatively TRBD1 (6 bases). The germline CDR1 and CDR2 sequences are SGHRS and YFSETQ. V lost 0 bases to trimming and J lost 8 bases, with 23 bases between them. This CDR3 has 17 amino acids. CDR3 sequence: CASSLAVGASPNRGYTF. The DNA for the CDR3 is TGCGCCAGCAGCTTGGCCGTGGGGGCGTCCCCCAACAGGGGCTACACCTTC.

The rearrangement joins TRBV6-5 to TRBJ1-1; D uncertain. CDR1 is MNHEY, CDR2 SVGAGI, per germline. Trimming took 0 bases from V and 0 from J, leaving 8 bases between them. This CDR3 spans 15 amino acids. The CDR3 sequence: CASSYSNTMNTEAFF. The CDR3 nucleotides are TGTGCCAGCAGTTACTCGAACACGATGAACACTGAAGCTTTCTTT.

This chain links TRBV21-1 with TRBJ2-7; the table gives TRBD1 as D, unverified against the DNA. TRBV21-1 is an annotated pseudogene. The CDR3 runs to 15 residues. The CDR3, as DNA: TGTGCCAGCAGCACTTACGAGAGGGGGACAGGGGGCCGGAACTTC. It encodes CASSTYERGTGGRNF.

This chain links TRBV7-8 with TRBJ2-5; 9 bases fit TRBD2. V shed 4 bases, J shed 5 bases, and the junction held 8 bases outside the gene matches. The germline CDR1 and CDR2 sequences are SGHVS and FQNEAQ. The CDR3 runs to 15 residues. CDR3 region: CASSYVGTSIETQYF. The CDR3 DNA sequence: TGTGCCAGCAGCTACGTGGGGACTAGCATCGAGACCCAGTACTTC.

J is TRBJ2-3 and V is TRBV9; D may be TRBD1 or TRBD2 (5 bases each). Trimming left V 6 bases short and J 1 base short, with 18 bases between. CDR1 and CDR2 (germline): SGDLS, YYNGEE. The CDR3 length is 16 residues. CDR3 sequence (DNA): TGTGCCAGCACTCTCGGGGCGGCTCCGCGCACAGATACGCAGTATTTT. This translates into CASTLGAAPRTDTQYF.

A few counts support this clonotype. The rearrangement uses TRBV3-1 and TRBJ2-3; a weak D match, TRBD1 (7 bases). Between the trimmed V and J ends, which lost 0 bases and 0 bases, there was a span of 10 bases. Germline loops: CDR1 LGHDT, CDR2 YNNKEL (reference sequence). This CDR3 spans 16 amino acids. CDR3 coding DNA: TGTGCCAGCAGCCAAGATCAGGGGGGAAGCACAGATACGCAGTATTTT. This gives the protein CASSQDQGGSTDTQYF.

This clonotype was detected a few times. The V call is TRBV4-3, the J call TRBJ1-2, with D uncertain. The V gene lost 1 base and the J gene lost 8 bases, with 11 bases spanning the gap. This CDR3 comprises 13 residues. The germline CDR1 and CDR2 sequences are LGHNA and YSLEER. The CDR3 loop reads CASSQAGSRGYTF. In DNA, the CDR3 is TGCGCCAGCAGCCAAGCGGGGTCCCGGGGCTACACCTTC.

This clonotype was seen more than once but under ten times. The rearrangement uses TRBV4-2 and TRBJ2-3; the D gene could be TRBD1 or TRBD2 (5 bases each). This CDR3 contains 18 residues. The V end lost 0 bases, the J end lost 4 bases, and 20 bases lay between the germline ends. Germline CDR1 is LGHNA and CDR2 is YNFKEQ. The CDR3 nucleotides read TGTGCCAGCAGCCAAGATCAGTACGGGACGGGAAAGGCAGATACGCAGTATTTT. Protein sequence: CASSQDQYGTGKADTQYF.

This chain links TRBV5-1 with TRBJ2-7; unclear D gene. The CDR3 is 13 residues long. With 2 bases removed from V and 4 bases from J, the gap between germline ends came to 10 bases. Germline CDR1 is SGHRS and CDR2 is YFSETQ. The CDR3 here is CASSFDPKYEQYF. For the CDR3, the DNA is TGCGCCAGCAGCTTTGACCCGAAATACGAGCAGTACTTC. The full variable domain, rest sourced from reference TRBV5-1 and TRBJ2-7, is KAGVTQTPRYLIKTRGQQVTLSCSPISGHRSVSWYQQTPGQGLQFLFEYFSETQRNKGNFPGRFSGRQFSNSRSEMNVSTLELGDSALYLCASSFDPKYEQYFGPGTRLTVT.